This T cell receptor beta chain was sequenced in a study of cytomegalovirus exposure and HLA in healthy donors. Whole-study results and caveats: Several top significant clusters appeared, in a later analysis, to be linked to common viral pathogens.

Notes on this clone: The antigen remains unidentified.

This CDR3 comprises 15 residues. Germline CDR1 reads MNHEY; CDR2 reads SMNVEV (reference sequence). The germline V and J ends were trimmed by 4 bases and 3 bases, with 12 bases remaining between them. The primer mix had 60 Vbeta and 13 Jbeta primers. Profiling relied on immunoSEQ multiplex PCR, and the TCRdb table lists in-frame clones only, not all of them. The sample holds roughly 140,000 clones, roughly 79% seen once. The material sequenced was PBMCs. The receptor's source is a male donor in good health and CMV-seronegative. This chain connects TRBV27 to TRBJ2-2; D gene ambiguous. DNA of the CDR3: TGTGCCAGCAGTTCCGGTCAGGTGTACACCGGGGAGCTGTTTTTT. Its protein product is CASSSGQVYTGELFF.